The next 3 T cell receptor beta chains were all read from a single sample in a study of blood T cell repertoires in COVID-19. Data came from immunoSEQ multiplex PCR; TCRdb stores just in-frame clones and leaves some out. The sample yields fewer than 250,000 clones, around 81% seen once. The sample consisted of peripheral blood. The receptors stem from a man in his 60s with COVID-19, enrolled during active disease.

CDR3 DNA sequence: TGTGCCAGCTCAGACTCGCAGGGATATAGCAATCAGCCCCAGCATTTT. It translates to CASSDSQGYSNQPQHF. The chain couples TRBV18 to TRBJ1-5, with a tentative D call TRBD1 (5 bases). Germline V gene lookup returns CDR1 KGHSH and CDR2 LQKENI. V lost 5 bases to trimming and J lost 0 bases, with 14 bases between them. There are 16 residues in the CDR3.

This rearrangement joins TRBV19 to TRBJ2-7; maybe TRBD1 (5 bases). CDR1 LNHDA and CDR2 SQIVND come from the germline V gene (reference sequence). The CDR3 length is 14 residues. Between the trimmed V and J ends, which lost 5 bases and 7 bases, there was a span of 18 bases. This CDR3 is CASSLGPGLGEQYF. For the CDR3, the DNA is TGTGCCAGTAGTTTGGGGCCGGGCTTGGGGGAGCAGTACTTC.

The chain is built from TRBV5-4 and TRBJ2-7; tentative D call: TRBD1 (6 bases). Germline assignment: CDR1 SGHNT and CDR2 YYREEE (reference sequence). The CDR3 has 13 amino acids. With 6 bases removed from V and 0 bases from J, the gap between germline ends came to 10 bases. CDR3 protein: CASTRDISYEQYF. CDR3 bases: TGTGCCAGCACCCGGGACATCTCCTACGAGCAGTACTTC.